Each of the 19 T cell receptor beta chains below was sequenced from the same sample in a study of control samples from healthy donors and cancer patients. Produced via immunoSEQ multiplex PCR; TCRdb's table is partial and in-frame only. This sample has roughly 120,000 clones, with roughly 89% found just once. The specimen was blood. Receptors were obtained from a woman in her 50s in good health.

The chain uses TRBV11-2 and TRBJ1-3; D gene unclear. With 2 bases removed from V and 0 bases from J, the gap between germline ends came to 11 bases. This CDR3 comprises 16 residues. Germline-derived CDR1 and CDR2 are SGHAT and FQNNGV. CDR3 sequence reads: CASSLPRTSSGNTIYF. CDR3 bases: TGTGCCAGCAGCTTACCCAGGACCTCCTCTGGAAACACCATATATTTT.

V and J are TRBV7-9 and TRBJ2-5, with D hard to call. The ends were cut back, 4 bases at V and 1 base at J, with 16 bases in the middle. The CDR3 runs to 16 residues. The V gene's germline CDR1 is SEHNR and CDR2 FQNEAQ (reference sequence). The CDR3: CASSSYGTGVQETQYF. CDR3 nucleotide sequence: TGTGCCAGCAGCTCCTACGGAACGGGCGTCCAAGAGACCCAGTACTTC.

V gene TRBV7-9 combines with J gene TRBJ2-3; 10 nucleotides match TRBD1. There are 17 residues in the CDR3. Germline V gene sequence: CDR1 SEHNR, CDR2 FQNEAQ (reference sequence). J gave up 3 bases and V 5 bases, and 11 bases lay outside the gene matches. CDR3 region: CASSGTGEGGSTDTQYF. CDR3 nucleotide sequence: TGTGCCAGCAGCGGGACAGGGGAAGGGGGTTCGACAGATACGCAGTATTTT.

The CDR3 nucleotides are TGTGCCAGCAGCTTACTCGGAAAACAGCTTAATTCACCCCTCCACTTT. It yields the protein CASSLLGKQLNSPLHF. The J gene is TRBJ1-6, the V gene TRBV7-9; D unclear. Trimming left V 2 bases short and J 6 bases short, with 14 bases between. Germline V gene data show CDR1 as SEHNR and CDR2 as FQNEAQ (reference sequence). The CDR3 extends over 16 amino acids.

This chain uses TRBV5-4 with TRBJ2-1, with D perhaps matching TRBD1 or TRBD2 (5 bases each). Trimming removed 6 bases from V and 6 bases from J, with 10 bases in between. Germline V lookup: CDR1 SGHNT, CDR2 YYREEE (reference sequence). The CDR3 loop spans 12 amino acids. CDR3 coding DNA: TGTGCCAGCAACCCGAGGGGCAATGAGCAGTTCTTC. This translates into CASNPRGNEQFF.

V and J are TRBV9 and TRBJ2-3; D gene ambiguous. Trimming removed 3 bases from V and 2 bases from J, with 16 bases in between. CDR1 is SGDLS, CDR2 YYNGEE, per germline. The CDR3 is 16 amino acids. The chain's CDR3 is CASSESGQAFTDTQYF. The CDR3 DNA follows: TGTGCCAGCAGCGAGTCCGGGCAGGCCTTCACAGATACGCAGTATTTT.

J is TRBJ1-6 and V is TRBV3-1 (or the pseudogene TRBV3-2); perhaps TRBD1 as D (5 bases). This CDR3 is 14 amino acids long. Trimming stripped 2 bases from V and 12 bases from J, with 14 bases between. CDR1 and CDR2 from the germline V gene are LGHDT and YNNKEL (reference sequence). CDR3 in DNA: TGTGCCAGCAGCCAACCACAGGCCGGCCAACCCCTCCACTTT. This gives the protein CASSQPQAGQPLHF.

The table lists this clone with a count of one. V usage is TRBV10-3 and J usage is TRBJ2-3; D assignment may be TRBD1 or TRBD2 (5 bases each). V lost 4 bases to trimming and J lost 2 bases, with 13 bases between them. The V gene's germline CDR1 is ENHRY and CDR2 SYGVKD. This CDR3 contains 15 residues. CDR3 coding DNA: TGTGCCATCAGTGCCCGTGACGGGACCACAGATACGCAGTATTTT. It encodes CAISARDGTTDTQYF.

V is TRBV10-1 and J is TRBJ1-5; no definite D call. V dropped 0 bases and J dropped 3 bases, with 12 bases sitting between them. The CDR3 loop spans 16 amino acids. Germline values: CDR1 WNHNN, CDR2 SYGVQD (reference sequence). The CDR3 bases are TGCGCCAGCAGTGAGTCAAACATTACCGACAATCAGCCCCAGCATTTT. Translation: CASSESNITDNQPQHF.

The CDR3 spells CASSVGYV. Here the CDR3 DNA reads TGTGCCAGCAGCGTGGGGTACGTC. The chain is built from TRBV9 and TRBJ2-7; D is unclear. The V gene lost 2 bases and the J gene lost 12 bases, with 3 bases spanning the gap. Germline assignment: CDR1 SGDLS and CDR2 YYNGEE. This CDR3 contains 8 residues.

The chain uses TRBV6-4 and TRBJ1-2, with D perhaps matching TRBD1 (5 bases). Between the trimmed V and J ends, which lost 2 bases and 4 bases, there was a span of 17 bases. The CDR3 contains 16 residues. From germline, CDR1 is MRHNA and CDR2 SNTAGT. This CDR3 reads CASSDSLMGGIYGYTF. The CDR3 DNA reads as TGTGCCAGCAGTGACAGTCTAATGGGGGGAATCTATGGCTACACCTTC.

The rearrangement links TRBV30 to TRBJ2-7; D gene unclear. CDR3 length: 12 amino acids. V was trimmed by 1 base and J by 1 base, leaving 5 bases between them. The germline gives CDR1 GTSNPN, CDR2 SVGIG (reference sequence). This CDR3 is CAWSGGSYEQYF. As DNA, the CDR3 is TGTGCCTGGAGTGGGGGTTCCTACGAGCAGTACTTC. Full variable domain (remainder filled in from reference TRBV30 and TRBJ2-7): SQTIHQWPATLVQPVGSPLSLECTVEGTSNPNLYWYRQAAGRGLQLLFYSVGIGQISSEVPQNLSASRPQDRQFILSSKKLLLSDSGFYLCAWSGGSYEQYFGPGTRLTVT.

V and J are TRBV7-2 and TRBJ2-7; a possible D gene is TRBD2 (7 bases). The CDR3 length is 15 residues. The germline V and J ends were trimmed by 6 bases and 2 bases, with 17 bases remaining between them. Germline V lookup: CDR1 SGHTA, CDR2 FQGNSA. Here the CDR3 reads CASSQGRGETYEQYV. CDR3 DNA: TGTGCCAGCAGTCAGGGGAGGGGGGAAACCTACGAGCAGTACGTC.

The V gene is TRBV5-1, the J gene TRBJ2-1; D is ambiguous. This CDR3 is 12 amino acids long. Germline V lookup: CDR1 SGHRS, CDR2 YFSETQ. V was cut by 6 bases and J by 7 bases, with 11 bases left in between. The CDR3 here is CASKPYGNEQFF. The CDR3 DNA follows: TGCGCCAGCAAACCCTACGGGAATGAGCAGTTCTTC. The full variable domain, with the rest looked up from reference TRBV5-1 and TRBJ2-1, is KAGVTQTPRYLIKTRGQQVTLSCSPISGHRSVSWYQQTPGQGLQFLFEYFSETQRNKGNFPGRFSGRQFSNSRSEMNVSTLELGDSALYLCASKPYGNEQFFGPGTRLTVL.

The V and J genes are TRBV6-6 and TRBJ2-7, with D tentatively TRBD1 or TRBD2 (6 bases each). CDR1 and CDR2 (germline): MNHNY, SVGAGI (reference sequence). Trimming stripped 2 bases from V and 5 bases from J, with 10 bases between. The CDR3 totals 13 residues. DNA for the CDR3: TGTGCCAGCAGTTACGGGGGGCTGAACGAGCAGTACTTC. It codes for CASSYGGLNEQYF.

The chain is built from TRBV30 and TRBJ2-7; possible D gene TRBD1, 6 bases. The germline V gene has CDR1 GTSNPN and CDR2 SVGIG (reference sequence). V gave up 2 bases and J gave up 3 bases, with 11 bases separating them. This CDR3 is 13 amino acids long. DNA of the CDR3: TGTGCCTGGAGTAAACAGACAGGCTACGAGCAGTACTTC. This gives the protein CAWSKQTGYEQYF.

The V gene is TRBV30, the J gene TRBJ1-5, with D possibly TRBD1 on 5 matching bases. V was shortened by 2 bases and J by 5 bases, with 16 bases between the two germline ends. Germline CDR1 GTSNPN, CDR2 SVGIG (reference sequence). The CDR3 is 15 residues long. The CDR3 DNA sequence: TGTGCCTGGAGTTTCGGGACGGGGGTTTATCAGCCCCAGCATTTT. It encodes CAWSFGTGVYQPQHF.

The CDR3 is CASSTHKRGGKFF. The CDR3 nucleotides read TGTGCCAGCAGTACTCATAAGCGGGGGGGCAAGTTCTTC. The V and J genes are TRBV6-5 and TRBJ2-1, with TRBD2 matching over 10 bases. The V segment lost 5 bases and the J segment 14 bases; nucleotides outside the gene matches: 9. The CDR3 loop spans 13 amino acids. The germline CDR1 and CDR2 sequences are MNHEY and SVGAGI.

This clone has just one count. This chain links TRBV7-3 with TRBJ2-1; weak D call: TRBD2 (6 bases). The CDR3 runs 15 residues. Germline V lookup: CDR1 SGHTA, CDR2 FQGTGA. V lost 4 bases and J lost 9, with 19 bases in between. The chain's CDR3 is CASSSRLESVGEQFF. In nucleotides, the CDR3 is TGTGCCAGCAGCTCAAGACTAGAATCGGTGGGTGAGCAGTTCTTC.